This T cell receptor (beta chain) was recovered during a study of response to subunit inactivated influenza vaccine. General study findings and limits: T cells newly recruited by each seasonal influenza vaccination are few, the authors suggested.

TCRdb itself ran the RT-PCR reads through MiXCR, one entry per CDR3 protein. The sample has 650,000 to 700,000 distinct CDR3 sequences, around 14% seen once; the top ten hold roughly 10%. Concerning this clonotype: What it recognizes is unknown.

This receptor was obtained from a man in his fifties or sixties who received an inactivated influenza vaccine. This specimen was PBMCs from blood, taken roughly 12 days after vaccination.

CDR3 amino acids: CASSFTSVDTQYF. CDR3 DNA sequence: TGTGCCAGCAGCTTTACTAGCGTTGATACGCAGTATTTT. The chain is built from TRBV13 and TRBJ2-3; 7 bases map to TRBD2. V gave up 3 bases and J gave up 6 bases; unmatched junction bases: 3. From germline, CDR1 is PRHDT and CDR2 FYEKMQ (reference sequence). CDR3 length: 13 residues.